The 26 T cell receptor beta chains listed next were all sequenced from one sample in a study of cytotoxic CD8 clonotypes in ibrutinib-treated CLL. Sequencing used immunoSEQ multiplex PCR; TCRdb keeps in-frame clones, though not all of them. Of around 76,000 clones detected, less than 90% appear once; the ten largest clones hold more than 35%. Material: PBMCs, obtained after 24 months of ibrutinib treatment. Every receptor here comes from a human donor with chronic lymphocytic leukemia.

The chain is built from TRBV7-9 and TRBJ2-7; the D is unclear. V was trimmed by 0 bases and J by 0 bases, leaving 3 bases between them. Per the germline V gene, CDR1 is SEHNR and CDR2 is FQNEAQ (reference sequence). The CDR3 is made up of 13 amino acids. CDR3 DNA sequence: TGTGCCAGCAGCTTAGCTAGCTCCTACGAGCAGTACTTC. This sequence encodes CASSLASSYEQYF.

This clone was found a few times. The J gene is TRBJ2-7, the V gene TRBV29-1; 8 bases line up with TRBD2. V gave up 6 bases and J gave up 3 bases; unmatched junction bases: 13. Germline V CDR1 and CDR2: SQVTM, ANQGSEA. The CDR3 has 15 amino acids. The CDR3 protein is CSVLKLAELHYEQYF. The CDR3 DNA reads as TGCAGCGTCCTAAAACTAGCGGAACTCCACTACGAGCAGTACTTC.

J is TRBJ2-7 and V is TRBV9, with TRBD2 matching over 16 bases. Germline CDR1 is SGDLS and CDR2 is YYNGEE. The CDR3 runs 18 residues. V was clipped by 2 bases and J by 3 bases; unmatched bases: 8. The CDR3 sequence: CASSVGTSGRGEVYEQYF. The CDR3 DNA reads TGTGCCAGCAGCGTCGGGACTAGCGGGAGGGGCGAGGTCTACGAGCAGTACTTC. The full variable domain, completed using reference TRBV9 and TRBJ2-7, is DSGVTQTPKHLITATGQRVTLRCSPRSGDLSVYWYQQSLDQGLQFLIQYYNGEERAKGNILERFSAQQFPDLHSELNLSSLELGDSALYFCASSVGTSGRGEVYEQYFGPGTRLTVT.

The CDR3 nucleotides read TGTGCCAGCAGCTTGGGCTGGGAAAGCCAGCCCCAGCATTTT. Residues: CASSLGWESQPQHF. The genes are TRBV5-5 and TRBJ1-5, with D hard to call. This CDR3 is 14 amino acids long. V lost 0 bases and J lost 7, with 11 bases in between. Looked up from germline, CDR1 is SGHKS and CDR2 is YYEKEE (reference sequence). Filled out from reference TRBV5-5 and TRBJ1-5, the complete variable domain reads DAGVTQSPTHLIKTRGQQVTLRCSPISGHKSVSWYQQVLGQGPQFIFQYYEKEERGRGNFPDRFSARQFPNYSSELNVNALLLGDSALYLCASSLGWESQPQHFGDGTRLSIL.

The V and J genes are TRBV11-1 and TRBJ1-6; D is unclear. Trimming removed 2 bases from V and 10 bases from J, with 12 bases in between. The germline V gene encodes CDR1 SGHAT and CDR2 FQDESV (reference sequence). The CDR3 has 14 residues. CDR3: CASSLSQFRSPLHF. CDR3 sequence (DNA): TGTGCCAGCAGCTTAAGCCAGTTCAGATCACCCCTCCACTTT.

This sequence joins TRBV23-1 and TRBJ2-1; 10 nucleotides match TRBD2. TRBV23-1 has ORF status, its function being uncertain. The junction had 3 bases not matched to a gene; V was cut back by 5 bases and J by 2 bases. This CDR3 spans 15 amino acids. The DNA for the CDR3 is TGCGCCAGCAGTAGAGGACTAGCGGCCTACAATGAGCAGTTCTTC. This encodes CASSRGLAAYNEQFF.

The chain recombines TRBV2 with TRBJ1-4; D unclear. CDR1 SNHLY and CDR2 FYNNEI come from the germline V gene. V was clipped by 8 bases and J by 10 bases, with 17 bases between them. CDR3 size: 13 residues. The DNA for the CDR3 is TGTGCCAGCCACTCGCGGGGTTTTGGAAAACTGTTTTTT. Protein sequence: CASHSRGFGKLFF.

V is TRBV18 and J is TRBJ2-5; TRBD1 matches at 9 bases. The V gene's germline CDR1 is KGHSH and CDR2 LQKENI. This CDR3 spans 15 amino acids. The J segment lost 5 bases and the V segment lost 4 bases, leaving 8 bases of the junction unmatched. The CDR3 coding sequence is TGTGCCAGCTCACTCGGACAGGGGAAGACGGAGACCCAGTACTTC. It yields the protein CASSLGQGKTETQYF.

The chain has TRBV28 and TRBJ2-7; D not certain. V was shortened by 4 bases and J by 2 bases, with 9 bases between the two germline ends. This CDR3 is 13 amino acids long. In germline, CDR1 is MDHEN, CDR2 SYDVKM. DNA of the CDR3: TGTGCCAGCAGTTCACCCGGAGCCTACGAGCAGTACTTC. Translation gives CASSSPGAYEQYF.

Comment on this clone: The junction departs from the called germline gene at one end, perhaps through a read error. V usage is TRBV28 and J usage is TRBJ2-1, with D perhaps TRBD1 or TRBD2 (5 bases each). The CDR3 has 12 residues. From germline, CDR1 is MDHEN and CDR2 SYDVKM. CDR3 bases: TGTGCCACTTATCAGGGAGCCAGAGAGCCGTTCTTC. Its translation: CATYQGAREPFF. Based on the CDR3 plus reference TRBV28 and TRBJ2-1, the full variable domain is DVKVTQSSRYLVKRTGEKVFLECVQDMDHENMFWYRQDPGLGLRLIYFSYDVKMKEKGDIPEGYSVSREKKERFSLILESASTNQTSMYLCATYQGAREPFFGPGTRLTVL.

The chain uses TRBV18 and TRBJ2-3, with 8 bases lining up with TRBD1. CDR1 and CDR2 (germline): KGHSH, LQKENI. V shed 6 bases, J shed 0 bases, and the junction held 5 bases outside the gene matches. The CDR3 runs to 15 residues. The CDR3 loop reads CASSPTGGSTDTQYF. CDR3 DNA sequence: TGTGCCAGCTCTCCCACAGGGGGTAGCACAGATACGCAGTATTTT.

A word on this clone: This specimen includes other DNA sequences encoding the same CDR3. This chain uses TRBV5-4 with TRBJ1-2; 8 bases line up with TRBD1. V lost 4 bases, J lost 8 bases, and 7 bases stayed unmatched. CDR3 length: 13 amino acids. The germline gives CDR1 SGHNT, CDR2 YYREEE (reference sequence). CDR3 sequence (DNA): TGTGCCAGCAGCCCAGACAGGGGTTTCGGCTACACCTTC. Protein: CASSPDRGFGYTF.

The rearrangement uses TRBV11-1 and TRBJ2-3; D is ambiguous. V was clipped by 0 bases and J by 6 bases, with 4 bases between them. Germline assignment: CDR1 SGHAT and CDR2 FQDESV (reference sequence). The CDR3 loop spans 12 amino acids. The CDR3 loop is CASSLAWDTQYF. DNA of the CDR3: TGTGCCAGCAGCTTAGCGTGGGATACGCAGTATTTT. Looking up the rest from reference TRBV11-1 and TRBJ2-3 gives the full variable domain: EAEVAQSPRYKITEKSQAVAFWCDPISGHATLYWYRQILGQGPELLVQFQDESVVDDSQLPKDRFSAERLKGVDSTLKIQPAELGDSAMYLCASSLAWDTQYFGPGTRLTVL.

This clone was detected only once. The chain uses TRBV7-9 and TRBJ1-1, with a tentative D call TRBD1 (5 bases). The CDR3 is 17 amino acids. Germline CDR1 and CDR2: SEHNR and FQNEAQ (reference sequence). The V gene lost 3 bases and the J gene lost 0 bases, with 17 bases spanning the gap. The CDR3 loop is CASSFGTFGDLNTEAFF. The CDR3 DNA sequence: TGTGCCAGCAGCTTTGGGACCTTCGGAGACCTGAACACTGAAGCTTTCTTT.

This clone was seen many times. The CDR3 loop is CASSQDGPTDNSNQPQHF. CDR3 nucleotides: TGCGCCAGCAGCCAAGATGGCCCGACGGATAATAGCAATCAGCCCCAGCATTTT. The rearrangement uses TRBV4-1 and TRBJ1-5; D is ambiguous. V lost 0 bases and J lost 0, with 15 bases in between. Germline V gene data show CDR1 as MGHRA and CDR2 as YSYEKL. CDR3 length: 18 amino acids.

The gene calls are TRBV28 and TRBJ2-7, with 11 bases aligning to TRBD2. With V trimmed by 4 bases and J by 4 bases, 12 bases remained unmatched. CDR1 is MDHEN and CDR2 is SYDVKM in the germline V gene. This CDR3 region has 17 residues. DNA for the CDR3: TGTGCCAGCAGTTACCCCTCCCTAGCGGGAGGCGGGTACGAGCAGTACTTC. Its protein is CASSYPSLAGGGYEQYF.

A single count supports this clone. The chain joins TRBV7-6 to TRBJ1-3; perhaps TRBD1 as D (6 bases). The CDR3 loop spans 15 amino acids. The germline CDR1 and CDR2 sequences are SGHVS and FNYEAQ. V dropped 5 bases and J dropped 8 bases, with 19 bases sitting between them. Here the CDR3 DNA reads TGTGCCAGCAGCGCCACAGGGTATCAAAGGGACACCATATATTTT. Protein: CASSATGYQRDTIYF.

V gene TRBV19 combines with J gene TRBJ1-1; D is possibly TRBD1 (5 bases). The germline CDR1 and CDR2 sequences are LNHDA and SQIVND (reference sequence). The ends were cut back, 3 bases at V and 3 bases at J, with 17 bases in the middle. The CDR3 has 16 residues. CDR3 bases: TGTGCCAGTAGTATCCCCGCAGGGAGCTTGGACACTGAAGCTTTCTTT. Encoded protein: CASSIPAGSLDTEAFF.

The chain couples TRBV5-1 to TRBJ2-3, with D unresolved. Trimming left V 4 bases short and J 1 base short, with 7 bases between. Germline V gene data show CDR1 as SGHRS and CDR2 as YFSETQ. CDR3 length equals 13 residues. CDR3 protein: CASSPAGTDTQYF. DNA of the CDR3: TGCGCCAGCAGCCCCGCGGGCACAGATACGCAGTATTTT.

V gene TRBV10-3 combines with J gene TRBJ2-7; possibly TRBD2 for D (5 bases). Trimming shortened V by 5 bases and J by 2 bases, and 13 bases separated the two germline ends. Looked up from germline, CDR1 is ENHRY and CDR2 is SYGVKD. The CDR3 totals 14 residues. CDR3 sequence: CAISKAGNAYEQYF. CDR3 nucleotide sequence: TGTGCCATCAGTAAGGCGGGTAACGCCTACGAGCAGTACTTC.

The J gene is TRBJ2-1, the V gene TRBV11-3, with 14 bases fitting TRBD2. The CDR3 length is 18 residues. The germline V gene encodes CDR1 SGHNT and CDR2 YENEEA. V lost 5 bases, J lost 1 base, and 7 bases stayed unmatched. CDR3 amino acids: CASSPGLAGGGSYNEQFF. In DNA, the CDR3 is TGTGCCAGCAGCCCTGGACTAGCGGGAGGAGGGTCCTACAATGAGCAGTTCTTC.

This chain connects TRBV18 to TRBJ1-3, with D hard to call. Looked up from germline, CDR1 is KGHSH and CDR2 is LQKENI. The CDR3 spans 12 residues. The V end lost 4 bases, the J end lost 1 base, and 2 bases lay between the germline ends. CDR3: CASSRSGNTIYF. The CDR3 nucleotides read TGTGCCAGCTCACGTTCTGGAAACACCATATATTTT. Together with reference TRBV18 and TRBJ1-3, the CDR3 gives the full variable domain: NAGVMQNPRHLVRRRGQEARLRCSPMKGHSHVYWYRQLPEEGLKFMVYLQKENIIDESGMPKERFSAEFPKEGPSILRIQQVVRGDSAAYFCASSRSGNTIYFGEGSWLTVV.

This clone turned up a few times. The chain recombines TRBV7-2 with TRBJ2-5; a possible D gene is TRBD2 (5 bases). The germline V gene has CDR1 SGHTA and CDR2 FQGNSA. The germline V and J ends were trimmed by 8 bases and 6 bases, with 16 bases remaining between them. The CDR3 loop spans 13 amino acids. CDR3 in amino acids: CASRRPARKTQYF. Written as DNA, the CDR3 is TGTGCCAGCCGGAGGCCAGCCCGGAAGACCCAGTACTTC.

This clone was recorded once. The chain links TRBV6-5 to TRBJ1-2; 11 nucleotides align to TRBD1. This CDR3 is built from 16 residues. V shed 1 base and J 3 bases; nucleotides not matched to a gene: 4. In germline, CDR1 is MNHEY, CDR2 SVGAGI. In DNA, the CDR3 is TGTGCCAGCAGTTACTGGGGGACAGGGGGTCACTATGGCTACACCTTC. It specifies CASSYWGTGGHYGYTF.

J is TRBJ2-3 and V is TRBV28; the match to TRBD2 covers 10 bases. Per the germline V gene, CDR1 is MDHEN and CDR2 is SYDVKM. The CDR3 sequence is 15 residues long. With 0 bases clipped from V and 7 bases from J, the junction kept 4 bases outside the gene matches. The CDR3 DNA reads TGTGCCAGCAGTTTATGGGCTAGCGGGGGAAATACGCAGTATTTT. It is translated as CASSLWASGGNTQYF.

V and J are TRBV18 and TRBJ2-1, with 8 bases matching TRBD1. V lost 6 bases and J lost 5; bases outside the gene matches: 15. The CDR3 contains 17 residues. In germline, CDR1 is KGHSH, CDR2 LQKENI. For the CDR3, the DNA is TGTGCCAGCTCCCCTTCCTCGGGCAGGGGGCGGAACAATGAGCAGTTCTTC. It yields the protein CASSPSSGRGRNNEQFF.